The 23 T cell receptor beta chains in this list originate from one sample, sequenced in a study of T cell responses to AZD1222 COVID-19 vaccine. The table came from immunoSEQ multiplex PCR; TCRdb's copy has only in-frame clones and leaves some out. The sample holds roughly 200,000 clones, 91% seen once. Sequencing was performed on peripheral blood, taken 28 days after the second AZD1222 dose. These receptors came from an adult who received the AZD1222 COVID-19 vaccine.

This clone showed up just a few times. CDR3 residues: CASSLGTLGTEKLFF. CDR3 nucleotides: TGTGCCAGCAGTTTAGGGACGCTGGGTACTGAAAAACTGTTTTTT. This chain links TRBV28 with TRBJ1-4, with a tentative D call TRBD1 (5 bases). This CDR3 spans 15 amino acids. Trimming cost V 2 bases and J 7 bases, with 14 bases left between them. Germline CDR1 MDHEN, CDR2 SYDVKM.

This clone has just one count. The V gene is TRBV29-1, the J gene TRBJ2-5, with a weak D call TRBD1 (5 bases). Trimming took off 6 bases at V and 1 base at J, with 12 bases between the two ends. The CDR3 has 13 amino acids. CDR1 is SQVTM, CDR2 ANQGSEA, per germline. This chain's CDR3 is CSVGRTTQETQYF. In DNA form, the CDR3 reads TGCAGCGTCGGTCGGACAACCCAAGAGACCCAGTACTTC.

This sequence joins TRBV5-8 and TRBJ1-2; D is unclear. There are 12 residues in the CDR3. Deletions cut 0 bases from V and 8 bases from J, with 8 bases between. Germline CDR1 is SGHTS and CDR2 is YDEGEE. CDR3 region: CASSLGTEGYTF. The CDR3 DNA reads as TGTGCCAGCAGCTTGGGGACCGAGGGCTACACCTTC.

The chain couples TRBV29-1 to TRBJ2-1; D is perhaps TRBD2 (6 bases). Trimming took 3 bases from V and 4 from J, leaving 10 bases between them. CDR3 length: 13 amino acids. Germline V gives CDR1 SQVTM, CDR2 ANQGSEA. The CDR3 DNA is TGCAGCGTTGAGAGCGGGCCTTACAATGAGCAGTTCTTC. It yields the protein CSVESGPYNEQFF.

The rearrangement joins TRBV6-5 to TRBJ2-7; no definite D call. The CDR3 consists of 15 residues. Germline lookup yields CDR1 MNHEY and CDR2 SVGAGI. V was trimmed by 7 bases and J by 1 base, leaving 17 bases between them. CDR3 protein: CASNGWQVTSYEQYF. In nucleotides, the CDR3 is TGTGCCAGCAATGGATGGCAGGTAACTTCCTACGAGCAGTACTTC.

This clone was seen more than once but under ten times. V and J are TRBV30 and TRBJ2-7, with a possible D match to TRBD2 (5 bases). Deletions cut 3 bases from V and 2 bases from J, with 8 bases between. The germline V gene encodes CDR1 GTSNPN and CDR2 SVGIG (reference sequence). The CDR3 is 12 residues long. CDR3 amino acids: CAWREVTYEQYF. The CDR3 DNA is TGTGCCTGGAGGGAGGTTACCTACGAGCAGTACTTC.

The genes are TRBV10-3 and TRBJ2-5, with 9 bases fitting TRBD1. Germline values: CDR1 ENHRY, CDR2 SYGVKD. The CDR3 runs to 14 residues. J was trimmed by 3 bases and V by 10 bases; bases with no gene match: 9. CDR3 bases: TGTGCCAGCCGGGAGGACAGGGGCGAAGAGACCCAGTACTTC. Its translation is CASREDRGEETQYF.

In this sample, this clone turned up once. The rearrangement uses TRBV28 and TRBJ2-3, with 9 bases aligning to TRBD2. CDR3 length equals 16 residues. V shed 3 bases and J 4 bases; nucleotides not matched to a gene: 8. CDR1 and CDR2 from the germline V gene are MDHEN and SYDVKM. The DNA for the CDR3 is TGTGCCAGCAGTTTTTGGCGGGAGGGCCAGTCAGATACGCAGTATTTT. Residues: CASSFWREGQSDTQYF.

The chain couples TRBV4-3 to TRBJ2-3; TRBD1 aligns across 9 bases. Trimming cost V 0 bases and J 4 bases; bases outside gene matches: 5. The CDR3 runs to 16 residues. CDR1 is LGHNA and CDR2 is YSLEER in the germline V gene. In nucleotides, the CDR3 is TGCGCCAGCAGCCAAGATCTGGGACAGGGTGCAGATACGCAGTATTTT. Residues: CASSQDLGQGADTQYF.

This chain joins TRBV29-1 and TRBJ1-1, with D unresolved. The CDR3 spans 13 residues. With 8 bases removed from V and 1 base from J, the gap between germline ends came to 14 bases. Germline CDR1 SQVTM, CDR2 ANQGSEA. CDR3 nucleotides: TGCAGCTTTTCCGCAGGAGGGAACACTGAAGCTTTCTTT. This gives the protein CSFSAGGNTEAFF.

This chain links TRBV7-6 with TRBJ2-7; 8 bases match TRBD1. Germline assignment: CDR1 SGHVS and CDR2 FNYEAQ. The CDR3 runs 15 residues. V lost 0 bases to trimming and J lost 3 bases; unmatched junction nucleotides: 4. DNA for the CDR3: TGTGCCAGCAGCTTAGCGCCCGGACAGGGCTACGAGCAGTACTTC. This gives the protein CASSLAPGQGYEQYF.

The V and J genes are TRBV4-1 and TRBJ1-4, with 9 bases aligning to TRBD1. The trim removed 7 bases at V and 8 bases at J, leaving 11 bases unmatched. The CDR3 length is 15 residues. Germline V CDR1 and CDR2: MGHRA, YSYEKL. The CDR3 region is CASNLQGASGEKLFF. The DNA of the CDR3 is TGCGCCAGCAACTTACAGGGGGCAAGTGGCGAAAAACTGTTTTTT.

The rearrangement links TRBV27 to TRBJ2-1, with TRBD2 identical over 11 bases. With 0 bases clipped from V and 7 bases from J, the junction kept 5 bases outside the gene matches. CDR1 and CDR2 (germline): MNHEY, SMNVEV (reference sequence). The CDR3 has 16 amino acids. In DNA, the CDR3 is TGTGCCAGCAGTTTATCGACCACTAGCGGGGGAAATGAGCAGTTCTTC. Translated: CASSLSTTSGGNEQFF.

V is TRBV27 and J is TRBJ2-1, with D unclear. This CDR3 has 14 residues. Germline CDR1 is MNHEY and CDR2 is SMNVEV (reference sequence). The V gene lost 3 bases and the J gene lost 4 bases, with 10 bases spanning the gap. This CDR3 is CASSFGKNYNEQFF. CDR3 DNA sequence: TGTGCCAGCAGTTTCGGCAAGAATTACAATGAGCAGTTCTTC.

The gene calls are TRBV15 and TRBJ2-2; D is unresolved. V was trimmed by 10 bases and J by 3 bases, leaving 18 bases between them. The germline gives CDR1 LNHNV, CDR2 YYDKDF (reference sequence). The CDR3 is 15 residues long. The chain's CDR3 is CAIPARRTYTGELFF. In DNA form, the CDR3 reads TGTGCCATTCCGGCGAGGCGAACATACACCGGGGAGCTGTTTTTT.

The gene calls are TRBV11-2 and TRBJ1-1, with TRBD1 as a possible D gene (5 bases). The V gene lost 5 bases and the J gene lost 0 bases, with 19 bases spanning the gap. The germline gives CDR1 SGHAT, CDR2 FQNNGV. This CDR3 has 17 amino acids. CDR3 amino acids: CASSRGRRESMNTEAFF. The DNA for the CDR3 is TGTGCCAGCAGCCGAGGCCGCAGGGAAAGCATGAACACTGAAGCTTTCTTT.

With respect to this clone: The sample carries other DNA sequences with the same CDR3. The J gene is TRBJ2-1, the V gene TRBV12-3 or TRBV12-4, with TRBD2 matching over 11 bases. The CDR3 extends over 12 amino acids. Unmatched junction bases numbered 1, after V lost 6 bases and J lost 9 bases. CDR3 loop: CASSLAGGEQFF. CDR3 nucleotides: TGTGCCAGCAGCCTAGCGGGAGGTGAGCAGTTCTTC.

The chain carries TRBV4-2 and TRBJ1-5; D is unclear. The V gene's germline CDR1 is LGHNA and CDR2 YNFKEQ. With 0 bases removed from V and 2 bases from J, the gap between germline ends came to 11 bases. This CDR3 has 16 amino acids. The CDR3 reads CASSQEHWAGNQPQHF. For the CDR3, the DNA is TGTGCCAGCAGCCAAGAACACTGGGCTGGCAATCAGCCCCAGCATTTT.

The chain combines TRBV11-3 with TRBJ1-1, with 10 bases matching TRBD1. CDR1 is SGHNT and CDR2 is YENEEA in the germline V gene. The CDR3 spans 14 residues. Losses at the gene ends were 4 bases for V and 1 base for J; bases not matched to a gene: 0. CDR3 sequence reads: CASSWTGGNTEAFF. The DNA for the CDR3 is TGTGCCAGCAGCTGGACAGGGGGGAACACTGAAGCTTTCTTT.

The chain joins TRBV28 to TRBJ2-5; 8 bases line up with TRBD1. The CDR3 runs to 11 residues. The germline CDR1 and CDR2 sequences are MDHEN and SYDVKM. With 11 bases clipped from V and 6 bases from J, the junction kept 5 bases outside the gene matches. The CDR3 coding sequence is TGTGCCGGTGGACAGGGTCAGACCCAGTACTTC. Translation gives CAGGQGQTQYF.

CDR3 bases: TGTGCCAGCAGAAAGGACAGTTCCTACGAGCAGTACTTC. Protein product: CASRKDSSYEQYF. The chain carries TRBV28 and TRBJ2-7, with D maybe TRBD1 (6 bases). Germline V gene data show CDR1 as MDHEN and CDR2 as SYDVKM. This CDR3 spans 13 amino acids. V was cut by 6 bases and J by 1 base, with 10 bases left in between.

The V gene is TRBV6-2 or TRBV6-3, the J gene TRBJ1-1; tentatively, D is TRBD1 (6 bases). Trimming took 4 bases from V and 11 from J, leaving 20 bases between them. This CDR3 spans 14 amino acids. CDR1 MNHEY and CDR2 SVGEGT come from the germline V gene. CDR3 coding DNA: TGTGCCAGCAGTTCATCAGGGGCCGTACTCGGGGCTTTCTTT. This gives the protein CASSSSGAVLGAFF.

In its sample, this clone was seen once. The genes are TRBV6-4 and TRBJ1-3, with D possibly matching TRBD1 (5 bases). V lost 7 bases, J lost 4 bases, and 23 bases lay in between. This CDR3 contains 17 residues. Germline V gives CDR1 MRHNA, CDR2 SNTAGT. CDR3 DNA sequence: TGTGCCAGCAACTTATCCGGGGGGGAGGTCGACGGAAACACCATATATTTT. Translation gives CASNLSGGEVDGNTIYF.